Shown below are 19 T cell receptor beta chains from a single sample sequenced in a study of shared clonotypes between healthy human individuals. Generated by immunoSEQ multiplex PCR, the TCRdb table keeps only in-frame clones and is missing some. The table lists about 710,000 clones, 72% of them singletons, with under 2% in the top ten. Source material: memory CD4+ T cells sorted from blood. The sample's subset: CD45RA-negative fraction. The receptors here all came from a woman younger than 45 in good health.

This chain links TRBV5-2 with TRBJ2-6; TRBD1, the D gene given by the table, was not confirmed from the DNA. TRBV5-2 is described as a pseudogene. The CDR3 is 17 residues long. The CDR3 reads CASSQDRDFSGANVLTF. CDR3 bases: TGCGCCAGCAGCCAAGACAGAGATTTCTCTGGGGCCAACGTCCTGACTTTC.

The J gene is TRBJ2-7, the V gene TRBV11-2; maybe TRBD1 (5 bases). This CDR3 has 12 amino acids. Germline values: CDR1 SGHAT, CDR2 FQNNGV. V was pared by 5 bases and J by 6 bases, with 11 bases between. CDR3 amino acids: CASSEQGPEQYF. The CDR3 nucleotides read TGTGCCAGCAGCGAGCAGGGTCCCGAGCAGTACTTC. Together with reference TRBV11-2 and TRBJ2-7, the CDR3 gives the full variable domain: EAGVAQSPRYKIIEKRQSVAFWCNPISGHATLYWYQQILGQGPKLLIQFQNNGVVDDSQLPKDRFSAERLKGVDSTLKIQPAKLEDSAVYLCASSEQGPEQYFGPGTRLTVT.

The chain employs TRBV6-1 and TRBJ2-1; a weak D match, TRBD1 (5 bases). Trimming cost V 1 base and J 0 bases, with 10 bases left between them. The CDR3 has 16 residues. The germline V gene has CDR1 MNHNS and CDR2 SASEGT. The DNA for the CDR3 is TGTGCCAGCAGTGAAGGCCACAGGCGCTCCTACAATGAGCAGTTCTTC. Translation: CASSEGHRRSYNEQFF.

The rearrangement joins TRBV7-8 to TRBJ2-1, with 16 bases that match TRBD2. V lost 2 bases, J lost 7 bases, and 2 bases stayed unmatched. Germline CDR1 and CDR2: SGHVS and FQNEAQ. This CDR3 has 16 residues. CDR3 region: CASSLRGLAGGNEQFF. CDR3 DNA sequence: TGTGCCAGCAGCTTACGGGGACTAGCGGGGGGGAATGAGCAGTTCTTC.

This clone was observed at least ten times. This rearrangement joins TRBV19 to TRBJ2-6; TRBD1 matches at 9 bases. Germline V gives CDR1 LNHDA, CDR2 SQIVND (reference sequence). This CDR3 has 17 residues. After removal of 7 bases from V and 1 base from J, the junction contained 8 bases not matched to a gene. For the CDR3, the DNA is TGTGCCAGTAACGGATGGACAGGGGAATCTGGGGCCAACGTCCTGACTTTC. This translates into CASNGWTGESGANVLTF.

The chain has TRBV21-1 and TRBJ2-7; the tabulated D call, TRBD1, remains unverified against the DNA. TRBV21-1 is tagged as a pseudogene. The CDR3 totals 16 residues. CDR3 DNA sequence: TGTGCCAGCAGCAAAGTTCAGCCGGGACAACCGTACGAGCAGTACTTC. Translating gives CASSKVQPGQPYEQYF.

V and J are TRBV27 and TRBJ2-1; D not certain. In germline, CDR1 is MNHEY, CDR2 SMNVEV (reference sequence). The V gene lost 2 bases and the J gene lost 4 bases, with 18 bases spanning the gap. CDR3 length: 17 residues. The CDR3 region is CASSLIVSRRRYNEQFF. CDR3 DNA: TGTGCCAGCAGTTTAATAGTGTCTCGGCGGAGATACAATGAGCAGTTCTTC.

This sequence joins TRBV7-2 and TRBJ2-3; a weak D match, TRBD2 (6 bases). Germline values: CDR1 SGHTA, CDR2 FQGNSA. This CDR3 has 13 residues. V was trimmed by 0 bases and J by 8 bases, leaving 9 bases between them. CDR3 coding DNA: TGTGCCAGCAGCTTAGCCGGGACTGGTACGCAGTATTTT. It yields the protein CASSLAGTGTQYF.

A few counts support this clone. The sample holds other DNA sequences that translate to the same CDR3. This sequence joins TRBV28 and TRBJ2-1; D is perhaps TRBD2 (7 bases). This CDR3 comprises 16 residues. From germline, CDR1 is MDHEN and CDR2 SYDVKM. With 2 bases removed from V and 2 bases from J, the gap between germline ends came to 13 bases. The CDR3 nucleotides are TGTGCCAGCAGTTTAGCGGGGGACATCGCCTACAATGAGCAGTTCTTC. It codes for CASSLAGDIAYNEQFF.

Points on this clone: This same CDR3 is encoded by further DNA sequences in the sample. CDR3 sequence (DNA): TGCGCCAGCAGCCAACTCGGGCTTACTAATGAAAAACTGTTTTTT. Residues: CASSQLGLTNEKLFF. This chain uses TRBV4-1 with TRBJ1-4; D remains unclear. Trimming cost V 2 bases and J 2 bases, with 9 bases left between them. The CDR3 has 15 amino acids. Germline CDR1 MGHRA, CDR2 YSYEKL.

The CDR3 DNA reads as TGTGCCAGCAGCACGTACAGGGGTGTAAACGAGCAGTACTTC. Protein: CASSTYRGVNEQYF. This chain joins TRBV7-9 and TRBJ2-7, with 7 bases lining up with TRBD1. The CDR3 runs to 14 residues. Germline CDR1 is SEHNR and CDR2 is FQNEAQ (reference sequence). J gave up 5 bases and V 5 bases, and 9 bases lay outside the gene matches.

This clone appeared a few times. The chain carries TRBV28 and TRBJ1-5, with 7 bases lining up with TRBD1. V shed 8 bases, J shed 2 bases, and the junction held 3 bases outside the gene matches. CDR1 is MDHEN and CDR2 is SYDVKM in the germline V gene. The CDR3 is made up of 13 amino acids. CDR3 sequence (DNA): TGTGCCAGCCTCAGGGGGGGCAATCAGCCCCAGCATTTT. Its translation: CASLRGGNQPQHF.

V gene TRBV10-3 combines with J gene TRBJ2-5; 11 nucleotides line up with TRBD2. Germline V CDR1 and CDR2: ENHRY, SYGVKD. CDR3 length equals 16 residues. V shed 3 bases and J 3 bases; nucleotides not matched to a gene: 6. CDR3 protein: CAISETVAGGKETQYF. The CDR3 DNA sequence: TGTGCCATCAGTGAAACCGTAGCGGGAGGGAAAGAGACCCAGTACTTC.

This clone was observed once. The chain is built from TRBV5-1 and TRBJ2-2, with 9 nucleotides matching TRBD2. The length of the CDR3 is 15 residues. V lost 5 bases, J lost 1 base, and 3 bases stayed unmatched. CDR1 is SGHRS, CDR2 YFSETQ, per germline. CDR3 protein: CASRLAGENTGELFF. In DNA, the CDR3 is TGCGCCAGCAGATTAGCGGGAGAGAACACCGGGGAGCTGTTTTTT.

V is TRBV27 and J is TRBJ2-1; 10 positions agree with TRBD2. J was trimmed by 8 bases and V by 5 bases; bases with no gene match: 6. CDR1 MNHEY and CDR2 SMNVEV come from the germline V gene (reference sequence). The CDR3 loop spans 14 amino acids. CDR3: CASSPLAGADEQFF. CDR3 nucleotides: TGTGCCAGCAGTCCTCTAGCGGGAGCTGATGAGCAGTTCTTC.

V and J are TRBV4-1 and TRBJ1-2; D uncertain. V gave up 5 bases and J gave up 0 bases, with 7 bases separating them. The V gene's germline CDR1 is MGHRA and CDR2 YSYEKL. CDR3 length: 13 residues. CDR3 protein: CASSSGTNYGYTF. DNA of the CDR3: TGCGCCAGCAGCTCAGGTACTAACTATGGCTACACCTTC.

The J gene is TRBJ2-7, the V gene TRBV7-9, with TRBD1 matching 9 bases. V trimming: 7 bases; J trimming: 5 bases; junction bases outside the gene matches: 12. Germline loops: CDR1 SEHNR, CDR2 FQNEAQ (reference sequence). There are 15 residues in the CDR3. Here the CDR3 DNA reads TGTGCCAGCACTCGTACGGGGACAGGGTCTGACGAGCAGTACTTC. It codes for CASTRTGTGSDEQYF.

CDR3 in DNA: TGTGCCAGCAGCTTAGACCCCTACAGCGGGGGCTCATACAATGAGCAGTTCTTC. As protein: CASSLDPYSGGSYNEQFF. V gene TRBV11-3 combines with J gene TRBJ2-1; 8 nucleotides agree with TRBD2. Trimming at V came to 0 bases and at J to 4 bases, leaving 11 bases not matched to a gene. The germline V gene has CDR1 SGHNT and CDR2 YENEEA. CDR3 length: 18 residues.

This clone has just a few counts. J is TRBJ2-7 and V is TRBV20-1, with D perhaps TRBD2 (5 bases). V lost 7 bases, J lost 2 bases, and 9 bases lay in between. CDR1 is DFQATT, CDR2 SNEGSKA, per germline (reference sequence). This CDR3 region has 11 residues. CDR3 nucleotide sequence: TGCAGTGGGAGAGGGCCCTACGAGCAGTACTTC. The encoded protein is CSGRGPYEQYF.